This T cell receptor (beta chain) derives from a study of T-cell reconstitution after alpha-beta-depleted transplantation in children. Researchers prepared the TCRbeta library using unique molecular identifiers, the study reports. TCRdb reanalysed the PCR reads using MiXCR and keeps one entry per CDR3 protein. The sample records over 100,000 distinct CDR3 sequences, 4.5% to 7.5% being singletons. The J segment lost 0 bases and the V segment lost 1 base, leaving 6 bases of the junction unmatched. The CDR3 length is 15 residues. Germline assignment: CDR1 DFQATT and CDR2 SNEGSKA (reference sequence). Study findings and constraints: Alpha-beta T cells present about two months after transplant were reported to originate from several hundred expanded graft clones. From newly produced T cells came most of the T-cell counts and diversity one year after transplant.

In this sample, this clonotype turned up many times. Its antigen is not identified. This receptor was taken from a female patient under 10 years old who had a stem cell transplant for Fanconi anemia, so the T cells may come from the graft donor. Sequencing used PBMCs, mostly from graft donor cells, obtained 60 days after TCRalphabeta/CD19-depleted stem cell transplant. J is TRBJ2-7 and V is TRBV20-1; TRBD1 aligns across 7 bases. In DNA form, the CDR3 reads TGCAGTGCTAGAGCAGGGACAGCCCTCTCCTACGAGCAGTACTTC. Encoded protein: CSARAGTALSYEQYF.